This TCR beta chain is drawn from a study of blood T cells in healthy people across ages. The table lists this clonotype with a few counts. A second PCR of 7 to 11 cycles used a sample-barcoded 5' primer and a J-beta primer mix. TCRdb passed the 5' RACE reads through MiXCR, listing each CDR3 protein once. The sample lists about 580,000 distinct CDR3 sequences, around half occurring once. Germline-derived CDR1 and CDR2 are DFQATT and SNEGSKA (reference sequence). There are 18 residues in the CDR3. Trimming stripped 4 bases from V and 4 bases from J, with 25 bases between. The specimen sequenced was blood. V gene TRBV20-1 combines with J gene TRBJ1-4; TRBD1 might be the D (5 bases). The receptor was derived from a man older than 75 in good health. The CDR3 sequence is CSATPSRRDLLNNEKLFF. The CDR3 nucleotides read TGCAGTGCTACGCCAAGCCGCCGGGACCTTCTCAATAATGAAAAACTGTTTTTT.